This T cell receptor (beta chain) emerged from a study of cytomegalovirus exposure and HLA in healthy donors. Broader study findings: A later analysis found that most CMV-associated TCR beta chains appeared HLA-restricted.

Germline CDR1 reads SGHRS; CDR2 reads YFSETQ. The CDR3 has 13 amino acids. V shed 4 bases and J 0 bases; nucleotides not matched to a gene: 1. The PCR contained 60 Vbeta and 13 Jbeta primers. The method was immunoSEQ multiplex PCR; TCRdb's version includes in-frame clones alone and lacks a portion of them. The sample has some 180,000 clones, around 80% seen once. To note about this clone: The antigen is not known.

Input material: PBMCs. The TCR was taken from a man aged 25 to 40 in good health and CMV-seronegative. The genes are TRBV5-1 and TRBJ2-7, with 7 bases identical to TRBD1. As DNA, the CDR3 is TGCGCCAGCAGCGGACAGGTCTCCTACGAGCAGTACTTC. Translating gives CASSGQVSYEQYF. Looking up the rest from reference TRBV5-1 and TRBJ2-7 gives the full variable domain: KAGVTQTPRYLIKTRGQQVTLSCSPISGHRSVSWYQQTPGQGLQFLFEYFSETQRNKGNFPGRFSGRQFSNSRSEMNVSTLELGDSALYLCASSGQVSYEQYFGPGTRLTVT.